This TCR beta chain originates from a study of blood T cell repertoires in COVID-19 (dated by TCRdb to 2020 to 2021). With respect to the entire study: Samples from collaborators originated in the United States, Italy and Spain and spanned both the acute and convalescent phases of COVID-19. Sample metadata almost always included a de-identified subject ID, COVID-19 status, age in years and sex. Where available, HLA class I and class II types were taken from metadata supplied by the sample provider and were not determined by assay-based typing. Subjects who had been exposed to COVID-19, were actively infected with it, or had recovered from it provided the deeply sampled blood TCRbeta repertoires that made up the dataset. The repertoires were released in a freely available public database meant as a resource for research on the immune response to SARS-CoV-2. The material from the prospective study consisted of cDNA or gDNA derived from T cells, B-cell-depleted T cells, or PBMCs. The samples were drawn from two sources: the first 160 participants of the ongoing ImmuneRACE study, and 950 to 1,500 subjects contributed by 6 global collaborators.

The immunoSEQ Assay, a bias-controlled multiplex PCR, was used to amplify TCRbeta CDR3 regions from genomic DNA. The published analysis was carried out like this. Within the assay, amplification of reference gene primers was used to estimate how many nucleated cells each sample contained. To quantify the absolute abundance of each unique TCRbeta CDR3 rearrangement, sequence reads were collapsed and filtered. For each sample, productive Simpson clonality was calculated by taking the square root of Simpson's diversity index across productive rearrangements. As stored in TCRdb, this immuneACCESS dataset retains in-frame rearrangements with V and J assigned. A fraction of the clones does not appear; measured against another copy, unresolved V genes explain less than half of the discrepancy, and the remainder lacks a known reason. The D gene and trimming were derived from the DNA, and the V and J assignments and clone size from that table. This sample has about 230,000 clones in its table, and 84% of those were observed once. The leading ten clones occupy 1.4% of the sample.

A second Seattle source provided samples from volunteer blood donors who had recovered from COVID-19. Each collaborating institution followed its own protocols to collect whole blood in K2EDTA tubes. For TCRbeta analysis, collaborator samples were shipped as frozen whole blood, as isolated PBMCs, or as DNA extracted from either sample type. Broad study findings and their caveats: The amount of clinical and demographic metadata varied by source and participant and was provided uncurated.

As concerns this clone: The antigen this receptor binds is unknown. There are no base qualities to consult, and no much larger clone falls within one base.

V lost 5 bases and J lost 1 base, and the count of bases not matched to a germline gene is 13. Counted from cysteine to phenylalanine, this CDR3 has 17 amino acids. CDR3 DNA only is kept here, 51 bases in frame from base 1. Via the germline V gene (reference sequence), CDR1 is MNHNY and CDR2 SVGAGI. The sequence came from a woman in her 40s who had recovered from COVID-19. Sequenced: peripheral blood. The chain couples TRBV6-6 to TRBJ1-1; TRBD1 agrees with 7 junctional bases. The DNA sequence follows: TGTGCCAGCAGTCTACCAACAGGGGTTGGAGGGAACACTGAAGCTTTCTTT. The resulting protein is CASSLPTGVGGNTEAFF.